In its sample, the clone carrying this TCR beta chain was seen many times. What it binds is not known. Time point specified: longitudinal time-point 2. For the unsorted libraries, 2 million PBMCs stored at -80 C served as input. The sample comes from a study of neurological immune-mediated disorders. Study-wide results and limits: The expanded clones of different subjects shared no CDR3 amino acid sequences (suggesting private repertoires in all groups). Patients with HTLV-1-associated myelopathy had the highest level of TCR clonal expansion, whereas patients with multiple sclerosis had the lowest level, falling beneath the level found in healthy controls.

The cDNA was synthesized by 5'RACE incorporating 10-nucleotide random UMIs. One entry per CDR3 protein, called by TCRdb with MiXCR from the 5' RACE reads. The table records roughly 45,000 distinct CDR3 sequences, roughly 13% of them present only once. This TCR was sampled from a male donor with HTLV-1-associated myelopathy (HAM/TSP). Material: PBMCs.

The DNA for the CDR3 is TGTGCCAGCAGCCCGACGGTTCCAGGCACCGGGGAGCTGTTTTTT. This translates into CASSPTVPGTGELFF. J is TRBJ2-2 and V is TRBV6-6, with D uncertain. The CDR3 is 15 amino acids. Deletions cut 6 bases from V and 4 bases from J, with 15 bases between. Germline V gene sequence: CDR1 MNHNY, CDR2 SVGAGI (reference sequence).